The 2 T cell receptor beta chains below all came from one sample that was sequenced in a study of patients and donors after allogeneic stem cell transplantation. TCRdb ran MiXCR on the RT-PCR reads and lists one entry per CDR3 protein. The sample holds about 87,000 distinct CDR3 sequences, around 5% seen once. Sequencing was done on a sample of blood, either unsorted or a sorted T cell fraction (not recorded which). These receptors were taken from a human donor who was either an allogeneic HSCT recipient or a stem cell or donor lymphocyte infusion donor (not recorded which). It is not recorded whose cells these are; they may come from a transplant donor.

This clonotype was detected ten times or more. The rearrangement uses TRBV12-3 or TRBV12-4 and TRBJ1-5, with 9 bases lining up with TRBD1. V dropped 6 bases and J dropped 2; count of bases not matched to a gene: 2. CDR3 length: 14 amino acids. The CDR3 reads CASSRTGGNQPQHF. CDR3 in DNA: TGTGCCAGCAGCCGGACAGGGGGCAATCAGCCCCAGCATTTT.

The chain uses TRBV7-8 and TRBJ2-5; 7 positions match TRBD2. The V and J ends lost 5 bases and 1 base, in that order; junction bases with no gene match: 19. The CDR3 contains 19 residues. Germline loops: CDR1 SGHVS, CDR2 FQNEAQ. The CDR3 DNA follows: TGTGCCAGCAGCCCCCGATGGGAGGGTGGGGTAGGGAGCCAAGAGACCCAGTACTTC. Its protein is CASSPRWEGGVGSQETQYF.